The clone carrying this TCR beta chain is labeled large (0.1 to 1%). Its antigen remains unidentified. TCRdb's table, derived via immunoSEQ multiplex PCR, lists solely in-frame clones and lacks some. The repertoire has over a thousand clones, approximately 20% of them found once; the top ten carry 18%. The source of the sample is a study of T cells in localized non-small cell lung cancer. Study-level findings and limits: Owing to sequencing of a solitary tumor region, heterogeneity cannot be discounted. Measurement of T cell clonality placed uninvolved adjacent lung highest, above the level in tumor.

The CDR3 spans 13 residues. V lost 3 bases and J lost 10, with 14 bases in between. In germline, CDR1 is SGDLS, CDR2 YYNGEE. The sequence was obtained from a woman aged 40-70 years with stage I lung adenocarcinoma. The sequenced sample was lung tumor tissue, obtained before any cancer treatment. V gene TRBV9 combines with J gene TRBJ2-1; possibly TRBD2 for D (6 bases). The CDR3 nucleotides read TGTGCCAGCAGCGGGTTGGTGGCGGGAGAGCAGTTCTTC. Translation gives CASSGLVAGEQFF.